This is a list of T cell receptor beta chains from one sample in a study of shared clonotypes between healthy human individuals. Sequencing used immunoSEQ multiplex PCR; TCRdb keeps in-frame clones, though not all of them. The data show roughly 2.2 million clones, with 85% to 95% seen just once and 0.39% held by the top ten. Material: naive CD4+ T cells from PBMCs. The receptors come from a man aged 18 to 30 in good health. Some clones in this sample may be carry-over from other donors' samples. CDR3s include the opening cysteine and the closing phenylalanine or tryptophan. Each record gives: CDR3 length, clone size, J gene, D gene, V gene, CDR3 protein, CDR3 DNA. A D gene is named only where the DNA matches it firmly. Size is stated for part of the rows, as once, few or many counts, or as a class when the clone is expanded.

16 . TRBJ1-5 . TRBV19 CASSIGRGMGNQPQHF TGTGCCAGTAGTATAGGAAGGGGCATGGGCAATCAGCCCCAGCATTTT
14 . TRBJ2-7 . TRBV5-8 CASSLAGSSYEQYF TGTGCCAGCAGCTTGGCCGGCTCTTCCTACGAGCAGTACTTC
18 . TRBJ1-2 . TRBV28 CASSPIPSILDSRYGYTF TGTGCCAGCAGTCCAATCCCAAGCATACTGGACTCCCGCTATGGCTACACCTTC
13 . TRBJ2-1 . TRBV2 CASIRGGNNEQFF TGTGCCAGCATAAGAGGCGGGAACAATGAGCAGTTCTTC
15 once TRBJ2-5 TRBD1 TRBV11-1 CASSPGQGPQETQYF TGTGCCAGCAGCCCCGGACAGGGCCCGCAAGAGACCCAGTACTTC
15 few TRBJ1-1 TRBD1 TRBV18 CASSPRGRGSAEAFF TGTGCCAGCTCACCACGGGGCAGGGGGTCTGCTGAAGCTTTCTTT
11 . TRBJ2-3 . TRBV28 CASSVTGLQYF TGTGCCAGCAGTGTGACGGGACTTCAGTATTTT
15 . TRBJ2-4 . TRBV6-5 CASSRGGAAKNIQYF TGTGCCAGCAGCCGTGGCGGGGCGGCCAAAAACATTCAGTACTTC
14 . TRBJ1-2 . TRBV7-9 CASSLDRGVSGYTF TGTGCCAGCAGCTTAGATCGGGGGGTCTCTGGCTACACCTTC
16 . TRBJ2-4 . TRBV11-2 CASSPLTLEAKNIQYF TGTGCCAGCAGCCCGTTAACATTGGAGGCCAAAAACATTCAGTACTTC
16 . TRBJ1-2 . TRBV18 CASSPVVGLANYGYTF TGTGCCAGCTCACCAGTCGTTGGATTAGCTAACTATGGCTACACCTTC
16 . TRBJ1-6 . TRBV28 CASSLPPGSNNSPLHF TGTGCCAGCAGTTTACCTCCAGGAAGCAATAATTCACCCCTCCACTTT
16 few TRBJ1-4 . TRBV4-2 CASSAQGTNGNEKLFF TGTGCCAGCAGCGCCCAAGGGACAAACGGGAATGAAAAACTGTTTTTT
13 . TRBJ2-1 . TRBV30 CAWSGVTYNEQFF TGTGCCTGGTCAGGGGTGACCTACAATGAGCAGTTCTTC
14 . TRBJ1-3 . TRBV7-2 CATQGFISGNTIYF TGTGCCACCCAGGGGTTTATAAGTGGAAACACCATATATTTT
13 . TRBJ1-1 TRBD1 TRBV6-5 CASSDRTGDAAFF TGTGCCAGCAGTGACCGGACAGGGGACGCGGCTTTCTTT
13 . TRBJ2-1 . TRBV5-1 CASSPLPGNEQFF TGCGCCAGCAGCCCCTTACCTGGCAATGAGCAGTTCTTC
15 . TRBJ1-2 TRBD1 TRBV10-3 CAITYSGQGNYGYTF TGTGCCATCACCTACTCCGGACAGGGGAACTATGGCTACACCTTC
20 . TRBJ2-7 TRBD1 TRBV5-1 CASSLLGLSFMTGNLREQYF TGCGCCAGCAGCTTGTTAGGGCTGAGTTTTATGACAGGGAATCTACGAGAGCAGTACTTC
14 . TRBJ2-3 TRBD1 TRBV19 CASSRTGPPDTQYF TGTGCCAGTAGTCGGACAGGCCCCCCAGATACGCAGTATTTT
11 few TRBJ1-1 . TRBV29-1 CSVKSNTEAFF TGCAGCGTAAAGTCTAACACTGAAGCTTTCTTT
13 . TRBJ1-2 TRBD1 TRBV2 CASRADRSYGYTF TGTGCCAGCAGGGCGGACAGGTCCTATGGCTACACCTTC
13 . TRBJ1-2 TRBD1 TRBV7-9 CASSAATGDGYTF TGTGCCAGCAGCGCGGCGACAGGGGATGGCTACACCTTC
14 . TRBJ2-7 . TRBV7-2 CASSLAGEFYEQYF TGTGCCAGCAGCTTAGCGGGAGAATTCTACGAGCAGTACTTC
14 . TRBJ1-1 . TRBV19 CASSIRGRGTEAFF TGTGCCAGTAGTATACGCGGGCGGGGCACTGAAGCTTTCTTT
17 . TRBJ2-4 TRBD2 TRBV4-1 CASSPRLANGAKNIQYF TGCGCCAGCAGCCCGAGACTAGCGAACGGGGCCAAAAACATTCAGTACTTC
15 . TRBJ2-1 . TRBV6-5 CASSYSINSYNEQFF TGTGCCAGCAGTTACTCCATAAACTCCTACAATGAGCAGTTCTTC
19 once TRBJ1-2 TRBD1 TRBV28 CASSLLPGQGMGGNYGYTF TGTGCCAGCAGTTTATTACCCGGACAGGGAATGGGAGGAAACTATGGCTACACCTTC
19 . TRBJ2-4 TRBD1 TRBV5-1 CASSLDRGGSDKAKNIQYF TGCGCCAGCAGCCTGGACAGGGGAGGGTCCGACAAAGCCAAAAACATTCAGTACTTC
12 . TRBJ1-2 . TRBV28 CASSFGGDGYTF TGTGCCAGCAGTTTCGGGGGCGACGGCTACACCTTC
14 . TRBJ2-2 . TRBV19 CASSIADGIRELFF TGTGCCAGTAGTATAGCGGACGGGATTCGAGAGCTGTTTTTT
17 . TRBJ2-3 . TRBV7-9 CASSQPEDSGHTDTQYF TGTGCCAGCAGCCAACCCGAAGACAGTGGACACACAGATACGCAGTATTTT
15 . TRBJ1-1 TRBD1 TRBV4-2 CASSQGRTGNGEAFF TGTGCCAGCAGCCAAGGCAGGACAGGGAATGGTGAAGCTTTCTTT
15 . TRBJ2-7 TRBD2 TRBV6-5 CASRIRLADTYEQYF TGTGCCAGTAGGATTCGACTAGCGGATACCTACGAGCAGTACTTC
17 once TRBJ2-1 . TRBV6-1 CASSDTGGSGRRDEQFF TGTGCCAGCAGTGACACAGGGGGTAGCGGGAGAAGAGATGAGCAGTTCTTC
14 . TRBJ1-2 TRBD1 TRBV5-4 CASSDDRGRGGYTF TGTGCCAGCAGCGACGACAGGGGGCGCGGAGGCTACACCTTC
14 few TRBJ1-5 . TRBV19 CASSRGRGNQPQHF TGTGCCAGTAGTCGAGGACGGGGCAATCAGCCCCAGCATTTT
16 . TRBJ2-1 TRBD2 TRBV7-9 CASSQTRASGYNEQFF TGTGCCAGCAGCCAGACAAGGGCTAGCGGGTACAATGAGCAGTTCTTC